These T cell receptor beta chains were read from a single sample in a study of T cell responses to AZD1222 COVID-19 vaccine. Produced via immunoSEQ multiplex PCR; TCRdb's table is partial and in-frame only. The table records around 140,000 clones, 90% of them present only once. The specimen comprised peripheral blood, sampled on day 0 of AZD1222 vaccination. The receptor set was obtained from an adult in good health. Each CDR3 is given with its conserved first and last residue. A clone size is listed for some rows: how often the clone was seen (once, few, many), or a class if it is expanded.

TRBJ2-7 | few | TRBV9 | CASSLAMGFEQYF
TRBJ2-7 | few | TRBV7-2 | CASSPSGGGTYEQYF
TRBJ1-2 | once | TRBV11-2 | CASSLGGSYGYTF
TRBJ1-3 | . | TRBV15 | CATGENGNTIYF
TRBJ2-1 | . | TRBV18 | CASSPADYNEQFF
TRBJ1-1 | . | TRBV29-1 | CSIRRTENTEAFF
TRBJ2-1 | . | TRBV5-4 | CAGSTDSLSYNEQFF
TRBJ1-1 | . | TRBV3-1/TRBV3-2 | CASSQGAEAFF
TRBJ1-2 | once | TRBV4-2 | CASSQGTGYGYTF
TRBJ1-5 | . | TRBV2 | CASSDWGGSNQPQHF
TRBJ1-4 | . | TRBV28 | CASSSYRVFF
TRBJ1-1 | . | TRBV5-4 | CASSRGSGSYTEAFF
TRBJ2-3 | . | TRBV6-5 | CASSSAGVMTDTQYF
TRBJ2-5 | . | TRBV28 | CASSRGVPGGTQYF
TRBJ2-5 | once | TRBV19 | CASSGSPGTDKETQYF
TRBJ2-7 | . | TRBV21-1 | CASSKGYLESYEQYF
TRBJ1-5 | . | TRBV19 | CASTGTSRVQPQHF
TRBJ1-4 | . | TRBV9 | CASSVDGPGKLFF
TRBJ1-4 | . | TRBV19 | CASNYGTGAPKGKLFF
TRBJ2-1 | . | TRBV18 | CASSPEFTVSYNEQFF
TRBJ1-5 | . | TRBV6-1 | CASSDRGQGPQHF
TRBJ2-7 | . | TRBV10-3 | CAISVPTYEQYF
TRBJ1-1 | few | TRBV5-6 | CASSLREAGTEAFF
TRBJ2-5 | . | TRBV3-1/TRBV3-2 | CASSQTTGGETQYF
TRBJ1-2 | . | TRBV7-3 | CASSAPDRVNYGYTF
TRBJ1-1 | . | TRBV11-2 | CASTLEAGIMNTEAFF
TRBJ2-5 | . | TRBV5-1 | CASSLGGLAGKETQYF
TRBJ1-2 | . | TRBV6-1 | CASSEVSYGYTF
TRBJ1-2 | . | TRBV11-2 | CASSYRRVGYTF
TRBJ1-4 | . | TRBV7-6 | CASSQDVGEKLFF
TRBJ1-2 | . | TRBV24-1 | CATSDSTGGGVGYTF
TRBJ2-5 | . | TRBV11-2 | CASSALLGTGKETQYF
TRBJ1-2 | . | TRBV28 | CASSSPRGGNYGYTF
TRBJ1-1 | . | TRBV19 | CASSIRGLGTEAFF
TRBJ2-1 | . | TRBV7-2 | CASSFKLVANEQFF
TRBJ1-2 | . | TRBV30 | CAWSVPGRVDGYTF
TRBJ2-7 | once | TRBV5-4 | CASSSQRGDVYEQYF
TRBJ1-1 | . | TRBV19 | CASISARANTEAFF
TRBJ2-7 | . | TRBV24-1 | CATSDGISYEQYF
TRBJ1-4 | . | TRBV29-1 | CSGLGSTNEKLFF
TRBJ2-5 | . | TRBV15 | CATSTGQGGVETQYF
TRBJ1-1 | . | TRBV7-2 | CASSPATGEAFF
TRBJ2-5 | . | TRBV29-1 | CSVERGSTGQETQYF
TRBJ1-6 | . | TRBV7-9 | CASSLPRQGVRSPLHF
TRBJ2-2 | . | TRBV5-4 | CASSTPGGNTGELFF
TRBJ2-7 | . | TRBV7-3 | CASSTPGTPADNANYEQYF
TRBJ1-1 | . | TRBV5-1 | CASSLGPANTEAFF
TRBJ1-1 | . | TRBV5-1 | CASSTGQPNTEAFF